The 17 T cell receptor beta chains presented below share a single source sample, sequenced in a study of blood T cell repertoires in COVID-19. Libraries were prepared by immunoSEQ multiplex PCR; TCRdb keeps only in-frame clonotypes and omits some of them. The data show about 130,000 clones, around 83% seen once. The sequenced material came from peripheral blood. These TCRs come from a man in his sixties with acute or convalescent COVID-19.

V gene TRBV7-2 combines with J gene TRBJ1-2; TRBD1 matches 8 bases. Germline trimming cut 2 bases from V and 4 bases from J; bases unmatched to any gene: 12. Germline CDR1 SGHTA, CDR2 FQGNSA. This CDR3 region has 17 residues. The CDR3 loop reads CASSLKAGGAKVYGYTF. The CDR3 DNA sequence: TGTGCCAGCAGCTTAAAAGCAGGGGGCGCAAAGGTCTATGGCTACACCTTC.

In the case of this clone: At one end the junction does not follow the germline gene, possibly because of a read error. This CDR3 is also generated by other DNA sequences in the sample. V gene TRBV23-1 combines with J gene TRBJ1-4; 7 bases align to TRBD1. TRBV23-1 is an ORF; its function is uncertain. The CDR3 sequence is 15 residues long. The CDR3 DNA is TGCGCCAGTAGTCAGGGGGGATCAACTAATGAAAAACTGTTTTTT. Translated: CASSQGGSTNEKLFF.

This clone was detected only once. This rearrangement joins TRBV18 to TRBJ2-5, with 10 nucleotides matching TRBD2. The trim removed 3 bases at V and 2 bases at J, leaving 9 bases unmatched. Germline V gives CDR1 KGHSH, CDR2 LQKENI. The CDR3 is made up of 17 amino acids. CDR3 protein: CASSPFTSGVLQETQYF. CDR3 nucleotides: TGTGCCAGCTCACCCTTTACTAGCGGGGTGTTACAAGAGACCCAGTACTTC.

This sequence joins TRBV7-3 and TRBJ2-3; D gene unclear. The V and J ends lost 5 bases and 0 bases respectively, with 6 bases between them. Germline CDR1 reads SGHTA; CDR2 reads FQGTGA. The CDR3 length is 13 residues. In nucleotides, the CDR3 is TGTGCCAGCAGCCTATCTAGCACAGATACGCAGTATTTT. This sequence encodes CASSLSSTDTQYF.

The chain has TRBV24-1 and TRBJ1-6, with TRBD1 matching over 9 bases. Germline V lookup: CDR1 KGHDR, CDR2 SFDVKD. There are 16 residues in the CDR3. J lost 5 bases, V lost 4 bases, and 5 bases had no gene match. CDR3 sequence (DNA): TGTGCCACCAGTGAATCTGACAGGGGGAATAATTCACCCCTCCACTTT. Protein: CATSESDRGNNSPLHF.

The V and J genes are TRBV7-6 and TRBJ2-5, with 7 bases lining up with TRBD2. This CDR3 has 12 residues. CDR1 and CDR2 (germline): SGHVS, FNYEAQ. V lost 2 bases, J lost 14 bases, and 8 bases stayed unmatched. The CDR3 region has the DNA TGTGCCAGCAGCTTACCCGGGAGGCTCCCTTACTTC. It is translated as CASSLPGRLPYF.

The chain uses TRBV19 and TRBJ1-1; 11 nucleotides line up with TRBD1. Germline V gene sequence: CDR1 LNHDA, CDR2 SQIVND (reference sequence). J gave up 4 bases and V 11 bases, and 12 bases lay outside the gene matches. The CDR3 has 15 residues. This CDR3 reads CAAKRDRGGSTEAFF. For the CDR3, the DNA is TGTGCCGCCAAAAGGGACAGGGGGGGGAGCACTGAAGCTTTCTTT. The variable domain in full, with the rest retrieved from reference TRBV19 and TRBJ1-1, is DGGITQSPKYLFRKEGQNVTLSCEQNLNHDAMYWYRQDPGQGLRLIYYSQIVNDFQKGDIAEGYSVSREKKESFPLTVTSAQKNPTAFYLCAAKRDRGGSTEAFFGQGTRLTVV.

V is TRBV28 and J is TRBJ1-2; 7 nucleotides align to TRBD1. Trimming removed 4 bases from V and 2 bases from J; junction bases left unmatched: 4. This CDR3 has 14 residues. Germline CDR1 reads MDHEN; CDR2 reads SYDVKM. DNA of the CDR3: TGTGCCAGCAGTTCAGGACAGGAGAACTATGGCTACACCTTC. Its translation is CASSSGQENYGYTF.

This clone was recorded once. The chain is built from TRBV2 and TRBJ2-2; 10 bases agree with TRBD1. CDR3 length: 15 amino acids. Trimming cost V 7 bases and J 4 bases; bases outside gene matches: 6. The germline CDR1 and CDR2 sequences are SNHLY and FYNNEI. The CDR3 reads CASTARDRGTGELFF. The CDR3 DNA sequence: TGTGCCAGCACCGCGCGGGACAGGGGCACCGGGGAGCTGTTTTTT.

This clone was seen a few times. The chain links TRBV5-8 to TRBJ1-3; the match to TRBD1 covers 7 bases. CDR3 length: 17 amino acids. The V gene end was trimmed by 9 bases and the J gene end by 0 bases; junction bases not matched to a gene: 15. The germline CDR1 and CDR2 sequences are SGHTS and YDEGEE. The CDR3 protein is CATVTRDSRLSGNTIYF. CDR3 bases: TGTGCCACCGTGACCCGGGACAGTCGCCTCTCTGGAAACACCATATATTTT.

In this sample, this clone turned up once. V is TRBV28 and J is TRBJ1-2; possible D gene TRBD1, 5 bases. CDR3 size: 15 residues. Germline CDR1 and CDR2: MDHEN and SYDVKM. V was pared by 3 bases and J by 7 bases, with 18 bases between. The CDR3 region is CASSFPPGKGGGYTF. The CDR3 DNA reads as TGTGCCAGCAGTTTCCCCCCAGGGAAGGGAGGTGGCTACACCTTC.

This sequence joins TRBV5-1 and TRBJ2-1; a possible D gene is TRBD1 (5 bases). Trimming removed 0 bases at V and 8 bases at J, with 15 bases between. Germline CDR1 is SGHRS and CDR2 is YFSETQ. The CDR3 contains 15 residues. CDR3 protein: CASSLERPGFHEQFF. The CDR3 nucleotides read TGCGCCAGCAGCTTGGAAAGGCCAGGGTTCCATGAGCAGTTCTTC.

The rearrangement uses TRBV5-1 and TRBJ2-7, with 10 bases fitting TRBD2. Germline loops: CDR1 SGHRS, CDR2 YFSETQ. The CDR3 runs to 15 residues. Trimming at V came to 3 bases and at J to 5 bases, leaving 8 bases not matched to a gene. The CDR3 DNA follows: TGCGCCAGCAGCTGGCTAGGGACTAGCGTCAACGAGCAGTACTTC. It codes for CASSWLGTSVNEQYF.

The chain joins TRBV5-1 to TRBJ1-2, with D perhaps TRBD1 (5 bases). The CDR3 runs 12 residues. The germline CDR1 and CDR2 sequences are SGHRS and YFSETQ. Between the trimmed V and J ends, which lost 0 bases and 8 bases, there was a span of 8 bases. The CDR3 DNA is TGCGCCAGCAGCTTGGAACAGGAAGGCTACACCTTC. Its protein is CASSLEQEGYTF. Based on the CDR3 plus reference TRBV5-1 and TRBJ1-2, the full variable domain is KAGVTQTPRYLIKTRGQQVTLSCSPISGHRSVSWYQQTPGQGLQFLFEYFSETQRNKGNFPGRFSGRQFSNSRSEMNVSTLELGDSALYLCASSLEQEGYTFGSGTRLTVV.

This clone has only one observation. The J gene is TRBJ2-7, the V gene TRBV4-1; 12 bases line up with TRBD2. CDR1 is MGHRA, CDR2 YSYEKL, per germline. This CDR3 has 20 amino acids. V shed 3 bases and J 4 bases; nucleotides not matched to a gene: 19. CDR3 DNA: TGCGCCAGCAGCCACGAAAGGCGAGGGAGACTAGCGGGAGTCTCGTACGAGCAGTACTTC. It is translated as CASSHERRGRLAGVSYEQYF.

In DNA, the CDR3 is TGTGCCACCAGCAGAGGAAAAAAGCTCTCCTACGAGCAGTACTTC. It codes for CATSRGKKLSYEQYF. V is TRBV15 and J is TRBJ2-7; D ambiguous. This CDR3 has 15 residues. V shed 1 base and J shed 0 bases, with 10 bases lying between them. The germline gives CDR1 LNHNV, CDR2 YYDKDF (reference sequence).

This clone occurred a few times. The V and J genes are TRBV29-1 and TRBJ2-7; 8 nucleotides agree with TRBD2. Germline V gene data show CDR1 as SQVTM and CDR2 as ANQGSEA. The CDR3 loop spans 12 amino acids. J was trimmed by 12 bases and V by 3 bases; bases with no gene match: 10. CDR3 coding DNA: TGCAGCGTTGAGAGGCTAGCGGGCACGGGGTACTTC. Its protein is CSVERLAGTGYF.